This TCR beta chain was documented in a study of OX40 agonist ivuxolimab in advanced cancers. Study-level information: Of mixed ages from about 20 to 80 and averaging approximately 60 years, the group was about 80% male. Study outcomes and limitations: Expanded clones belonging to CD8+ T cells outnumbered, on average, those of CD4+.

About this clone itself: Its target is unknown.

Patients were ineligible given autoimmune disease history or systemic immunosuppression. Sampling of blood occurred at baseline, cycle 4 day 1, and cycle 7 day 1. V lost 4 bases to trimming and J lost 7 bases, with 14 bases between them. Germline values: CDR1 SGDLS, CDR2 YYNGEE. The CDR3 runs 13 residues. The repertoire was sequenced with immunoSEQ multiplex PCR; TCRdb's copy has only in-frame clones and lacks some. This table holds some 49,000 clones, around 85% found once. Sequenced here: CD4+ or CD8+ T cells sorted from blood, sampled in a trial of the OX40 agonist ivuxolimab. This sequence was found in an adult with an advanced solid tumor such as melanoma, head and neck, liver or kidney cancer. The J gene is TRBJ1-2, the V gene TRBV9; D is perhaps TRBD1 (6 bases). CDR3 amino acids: CASSPQGWSGYTF. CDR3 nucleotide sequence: TGTGCCAGCAGCCCACAGGGATGGAGTGGCTACACCTTC.